This paragraph covers one T cell receptor (beta chain) sequence. The data were produced by immunoSEQ multiplex PCR, yet TCRdb's version contains in-frame clones alone and is incomplete. The sample records just over 150,000 clones, roughly 90% being singletons. This entry is derived from a study of blood T cell repertoires in COVID-19. The germline gives CDR1 SGHVS, CDR2 FQNEAQ. The CDR3 contains 20 residues. V shed 0 bases and J shed 3 bases, with 23 bases lying between them. This clonotype was obtained from a man aged 25-45 years with COVID-19, enrolled during active disease. The specimen sequenced was peripheral blood. The gene calls are TRBV7-8 and TRBJ2-2; D possibly corresponds to TRBD1 (6 bases). In DNA, the CDR3 is TGTGCCAGCAGCTTAGCGCCCAAATTCCCGCCCAGGGGTGACACCGGGGAGCTGTTTTTT. Translated: CASSLAPKFPPRGDTGELFF.